This TCR beta chain originates from a study of blood T cell repertoires in COVID-19. Study as a whole: Samples taken during acute and convalescent COVID-19 were collected in the United States, Italy and Spain.

The germline gives CDR1 LNHDA, CDR2 SQIVND (reference sequence). The CDR3 runs to 13 residues. V lost 5 bases and J 0 bases, leaving 7 bases between the germline ends. Clones were sequenced by immunoSEQ multiplex PCR, and TCRdb holds only the in-frame ones, with some missing. Here the sample spans about 220,000 clones, roughly 84% being singletons. Participants reported their clinical history, and cohort assignment relied on those reports. In Cohort 3, a recovered donor had either two negative PCRs, clearance, or symptom resolution. The TCR comes from a middle-aged woman who had recovered from COVID-19. Sequencing was performed on PBMCs or T cells enriched from blood (not recorded which). This chain connects TRBV19 to TRBJ2-5; D might be TRBD1 (5 bases). The CDR3: CASSPTDQETQYF. In DNA, the CDR3 is TGTGCCAGTAGTCCGACAGACCAAGAGACCCAGTACTTC.